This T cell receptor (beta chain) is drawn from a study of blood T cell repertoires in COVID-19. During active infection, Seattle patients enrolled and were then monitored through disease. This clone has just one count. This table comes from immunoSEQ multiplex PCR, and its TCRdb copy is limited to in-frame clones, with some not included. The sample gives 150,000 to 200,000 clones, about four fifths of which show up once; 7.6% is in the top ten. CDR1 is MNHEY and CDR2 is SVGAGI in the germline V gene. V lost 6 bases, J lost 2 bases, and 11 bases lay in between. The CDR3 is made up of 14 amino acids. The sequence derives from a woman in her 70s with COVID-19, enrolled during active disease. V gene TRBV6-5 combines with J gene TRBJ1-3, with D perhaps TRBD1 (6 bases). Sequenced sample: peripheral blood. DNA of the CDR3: TGTGCCAGCAGCTCGACAGGAGCTGGAAACACCATATATTTT. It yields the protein CASSSTGAGNTIYF.